A selection of T cell receptor beta chains follows, all from one sample in a study of regulatory T cells in long-lasting Graves disease. TCRdb fed the multiplex PCR reads into MiXCR, producing one record per CDR3 protein. The table includes fewer than 550,000 distinct CDR3 sequences, around 15% detected once. These records were also assigned to another study, of T cells in Graves' hyperthyroidism and ophthalmopathy.

The input for sequencing was peripheral blood mononuclear cells (PBMCs), taken at new diagnosis, from a patient treated with antithyroid drugs. The receptors were sampled from a woman aged 40-60 years with Graves disease. CDR3s include the opening cysteine and the closing phenylalanine or tryptophan. A D gene is named only where the DNA matches it firmly. Clone size, where shown, is once, few, many, or a class for clones that have expanded.

TRBJ1-4 | NA | few | TRBV19 | CASSIGGSTNEKLFF | TGTGCCAGTAGTATAGGGGGATCGACTAATGAAAAACTGTTTTTT
TRBJ2-7 | NA | many | TRBV12-3/TRBV12-4 | CASSQGEAEQYF | TGTGCCAGCAGCCAAGGGGAGGCCGAGCAGTACTTC
TRBJ1-1 | TRBD1 | NA | TRBV6-5 | CASSSDQGGTEAFF | TGTGCCAGCAGTTCAGATCAGGGGGGCACTGAAGCTTTCTTT
TRBJ2-7 | NA | many | TRBV5-1 | CASSPGHPEEYF | TGCGCCAGCAGTCCGGGACACCCAGAGGAGTACTTC
TRBJ2-7 | NA | NA | TRBV2 | CASSKEGYEQYF | TGTGCCAGCAGTAAAGAGGGGTACGAGCAGTACTTC
TRBJ1-2 | NA | NA | TRBV3-1 | CASSQEASRGFSGYTF | TGTGCCAGCAGCCAAGAGGCGTCGCGGGGCTTCTCTGGCTACACCTTC
TRBJ1-6 | TRBD1 | NA | TRBV5-1 | CASSNTDRGWNNSPLHF | TGCGCCAGCAGCAATACCGACAGGGGGTGGAATAATTCACCCCTCCACTTT
TRBJ2-3 | NA | many | TRBV5-1 | CASSPVGAQTDTQYF | TGCGCCAGCAGCCCAGTGGGGGCGCAGACAGATACGCAGTATTTT
TRBJ2-7 | TRBD2 | many | TRBV20-1 | CSARGRGEYEQYF | TGCAGTGCTAGAGGGCGGGGGGAATACGAGCAGTACTTC
TRBJ2-3 | TRBD1 | many | TRBV5-1 | CASSFLRPTGQQVDTQYF | TGCGCCAGCAGCTTTCTCCGTCCGACGGGACAGCAAGTAGATACGCAGTATTTT
TRBJ1-3 | TRBD1 | few | TRBV7-2 | CASSPQGGPGNTIYF | TGTGCCAGCAGCCCCCAGGGGGGGCCTGGAAACACCATATATTTT
TRBJ1-4 | NA | many | TRBV6-1 | CASRLNEKLFF | TGTGCCAGCAGGCTTAATGAAAAACTGTTTTTT
TRBJ1-4 | NA | NA | TRBV11-2 | CASRVGVNEKLFF | TGTGCCAGCAGGGTGGGGGTTAATGAAAAACTGTTTTTT
TRBJ2-3 | TRBD2 | many | TRBV6-1 | CASSASAGIDTQYF | TGTGCCAGCAGTGCCTCAGCGGGGATAGATACGCAGTATTTT
TRBJ1-4 | NA | NA | TRBV11-1 | CASSELFEKLFF | TGTGCCAGCAGCGAGCTCTTCGAAAAACTGTTTTTT
TRBJ2-7 | NA | once | TRBV9 | CASSVGPETHEQYF | TGTGCCAGCAGCGTAGGGCCCGAGACCCACGAGCAGTACTTC
TRBJ2-1 | NA | few | TRBV9 | CASSVETGAVYNEQFF | TGTGCCAGCAGCGTAGAAACGGGGGCCGTTTACAATGAGCAGTTCTTC
TRBJ1-2 | TRBD1 | NA | TRBV7-2 | CASSSYRGLDYGYTF | TGTGCCAGCAGCTCCTACAGGGGGCTCGACTATGGCTACACCTTC
TRBJ1-1 | NA | NA | TRBV6-2/TRBV6-3 | CASSYFAENTEAFF | TGTGCCAGCAGTTACTTTGCAGAGAACACTGAAGCTTTCTTT
TRBJ2-2 | TRBD1 | few | TRBV6-1 | CASTPAPGQGIVGELFF | TGTGCCAGCACTCCAGCTCCGGGACAGGGGATCGTCGGGGAGCTGTTTTTT
TRBJ1-1 | NA | NA | TRBV18 | CASSPISGTTNTEAFF | TGTGCCAGCTCACCAATTTCCGGGACAACGAACACTGAAGCTTTCTTT
TRBJ1-4 | NA | many | TRBV28 | CASSSPGSEWEKLFF | TGTGCCAGCAGTTCGCCGGGATCTGAGTGGGAAAAACTGTTTTTT
TRBJ2-3 | NA | many | TRBV29-1 | CSLRQSATDTQYF | TGCAGCCTGAGGCAGTCTGCGACAGATACGCAGTATTTT
TRBJ2-2 | NA | NA | TRBV6-1 | CASNKVPGELFF | TGTGCCAGCAACAAAGTACCCGGGGAGCTGTTTTTT
TRBJ2-3 | NA | many | TRBV12-3/TRBV12-4 | CASSPAETGTQYF | TGTGCCAGCAGTCCCGCCGAAACGGGGACGCAGTATTTT
TRBJ1-6 | NA | few | TRBV19 | CASSFLWGSESPLHF | TGTGCCAGTAGCTTTTTATGGGGGTCAGAGTCACCCCTCCACTTT
TRBJ2-1 | NA | NA | TRBV5-4 | CAIRGWGVSREQFF | TGTGCCATTCGGGGATGGGGCGTAAGTCGTGAGCAGTTCTTC
TRBJ2-7 | TRBD1 | few | TRBV6-1 | CASSASRQGTGEQYF | TGTGCCAGCAGTGCTTCACGACAGGGGACCGGCGAGCAGTACTTC
TRBJ1-2 | NA | many | TRBV3-1 | CASSPSLRAQGAGYTF | TGTGCCAGCAGCCCATCCCTGAGAGCTCAAGGGGCTGGCTACACCTTC
TRBJ1-1 | NA | few | TRBV10-3 | CAISEFLTEAFF | TGTGCCATCAGTGAGTTTCTCACTGAAGCTTTCTTT
TRBJ1-1 | NA | many | TRBV6-1 | CASSDWRWVMNTEAFF | TGTGCCAGCAGTGATTGGAGGTGGGTAATGAACACTGAAGCTTTCTTT
TRBJ1-1 | TRBD1 | NA | TRBV5-1 | CASTGTGETEAFF | TGCGCCAGCACCGGGACAGGGGAAACTGAAGCTTTCTTT